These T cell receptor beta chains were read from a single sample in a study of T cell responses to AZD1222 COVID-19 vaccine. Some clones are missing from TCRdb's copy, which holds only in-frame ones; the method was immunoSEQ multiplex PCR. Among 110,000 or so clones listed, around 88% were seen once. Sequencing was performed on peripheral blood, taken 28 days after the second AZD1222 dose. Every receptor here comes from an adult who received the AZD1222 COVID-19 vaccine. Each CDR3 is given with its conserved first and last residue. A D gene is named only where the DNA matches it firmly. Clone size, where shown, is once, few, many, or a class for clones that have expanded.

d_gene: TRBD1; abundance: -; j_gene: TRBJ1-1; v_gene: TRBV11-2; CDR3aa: CASSSAVDRGNTEAFF; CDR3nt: TGTGCCAGCAGCTCAGCTGTCGACAGGGGGAACACTGAAGCTTTCTTT
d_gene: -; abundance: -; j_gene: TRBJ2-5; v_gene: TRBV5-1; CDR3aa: CASTVERQLETQYF; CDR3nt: TGCGCCAGCACCGTTGAGCGGCAATTGGAGACCCAGTACTTC
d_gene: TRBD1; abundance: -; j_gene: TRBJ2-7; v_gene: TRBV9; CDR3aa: CASSPHRGNTPEQYF; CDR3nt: TGTGCCAGCAGCCCGCACAGGGGTAACACACCAGAGCAGTACTTC
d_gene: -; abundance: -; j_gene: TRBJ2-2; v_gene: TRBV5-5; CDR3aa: CASSLGASTGELFF; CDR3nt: TGTGCCAGCAGCTTGGGGGCTTCCACCGGGGAGCTGTTTTTT
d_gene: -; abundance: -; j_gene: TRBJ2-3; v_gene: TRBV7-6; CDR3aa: CASSLGRQVTDTQYF; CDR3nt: TGTGCCAGCAGCCTGGGACGGCAAGTCACAGATACGCAGTATTTT
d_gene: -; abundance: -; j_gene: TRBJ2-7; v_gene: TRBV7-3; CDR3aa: CASSLWENGEQYF; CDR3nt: TGTGCCAGCAGCTTATGGGAGAACGGCGAGCAGTACTTC
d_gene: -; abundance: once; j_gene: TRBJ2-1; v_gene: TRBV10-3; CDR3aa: CAISESRPAGPNEQFF; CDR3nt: TGTGCCATCAGTGAGTCGAGGCCAGCCGGGCCCAATGAGCAGTTCTTC
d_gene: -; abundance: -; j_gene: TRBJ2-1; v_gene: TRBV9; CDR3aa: CASSVVGGGRTYNEQFF; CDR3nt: TGTGCCAGCAGCGTAGTAGGTGGGGGCAGGACCTACAATGAGCAGTTCTTC
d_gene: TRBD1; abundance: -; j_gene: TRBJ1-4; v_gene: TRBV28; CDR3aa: CASITSGTGAEKLFF; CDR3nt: TGTGCCAGCATCACGTCCGGGACAGGGGCCGAAAAACTGTTTTTT
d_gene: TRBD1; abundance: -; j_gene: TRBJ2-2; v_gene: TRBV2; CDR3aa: CASLRQGINTGELFF; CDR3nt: TGTGCCAGCCTTAGACAGGGGATCAACACCGGGGAGCTGTTTTTT
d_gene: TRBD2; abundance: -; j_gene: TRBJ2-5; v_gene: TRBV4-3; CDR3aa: CASSQGLAGSQETQYF; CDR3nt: TGCGCCAGCAGCCAAGGACTAGCGGGATCACAAGAGACCCAGTACTTC
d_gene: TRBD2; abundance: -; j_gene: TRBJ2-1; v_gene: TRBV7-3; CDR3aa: CASSLMASGNSYNEQFF; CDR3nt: TGTGCCAGCAGCTTAATGGCTAGCGGGAACTCCTACAATGAGCAGTTCTTC
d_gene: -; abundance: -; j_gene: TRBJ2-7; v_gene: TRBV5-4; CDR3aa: CASSKVNTYEQYF; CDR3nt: TGTGCCAGCAGCAAGGTTAACACCTACGAGCAGTACTTC
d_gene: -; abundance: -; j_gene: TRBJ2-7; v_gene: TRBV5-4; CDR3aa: CASSSGRVSYEQYF; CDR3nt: TGTGCCAGCAGCTCCGGCCGGGTCTCCTACGAGCAGTACTTC
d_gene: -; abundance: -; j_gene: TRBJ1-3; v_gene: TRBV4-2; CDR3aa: CASSQDVLSGNTIYF; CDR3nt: TGTGCCAGCAGCCAAGATGTGCTTTCTGGAAACACCATATATTTT
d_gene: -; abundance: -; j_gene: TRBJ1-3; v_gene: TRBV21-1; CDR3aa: CASITDRGPGNTIYF; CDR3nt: TGTGCCAGCATCACGGACAGGGGGCCTGGAAACACCATATATTTT
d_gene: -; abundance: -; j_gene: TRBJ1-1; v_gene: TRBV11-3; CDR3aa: CASSFPFTEAFF; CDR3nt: TGTGCCAGCAGCTTCCCATTCACTGAAGCTTTCTTT
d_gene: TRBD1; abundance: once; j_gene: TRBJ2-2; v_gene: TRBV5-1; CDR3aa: CASSAGQGRTGELFF; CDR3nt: TGCGCCAGCAGCGCCGGACAGGGTCGCACCGGGGAGCTGTTTTTT